This T cell receptor beta chain originates from a study of T cell repertoires in cytomegalovirus infection. Study-level background: CMV epitopes, recently identified HLA-C-restricted and well-studied HLA-B-restricted, were used. Shared public TCR beta signatures pointed to both CMV infection and a matching HLA type. Findings of the study overall: Dominating the ex vivo response were TCR beta clonotypes that were CMV-specific and HLA-C-restricted. Summed public TCR beta family frequency identified CMV carriers bearing the relevant HLA.

TCRdb re-called the reads with MiXCR, one entry per CDR3 protein. The table has 200,000 or so distinct CDR3 sequences, roughly two fifths seen once. This CDR3 region has 15 residues. Trimming pared 3 bases from V and 7 bases from J, leaving 19 bases between. CDR1 and CDR2 from the germline V gene are LNHNV and YYDKDF (reference sequence). In its sample, this clonotype was seen a few times. The antigen remains undetermined. The material sequenced was CD8+ T cells from cultured PBMCs, taken from culture after CMV antigen stimulation. The receptor was isolated from a human donor in good health (CMV status not recorded). Some clones in this sample may be carry-over from other donors' samples. V usage is TRBV15 and J usage is TRBJ2-7, with D possibly being TRBD2 (6 bases). CDR3 in amino acids: CATSSSGTPLDEQYF. The CDR3 DNA sequence: TGTGCCACCAGCAGTTCCGGGACTCCTTTGGATGAGCAGTACTTC.